The rows below give T cell receptor beta chains drawn from one sample of a study of blood T cell repertoires in COVID-19. Some clones are missing from TCRdb's copy, which holds only in-frame ones; the method was immunoSEQ multiplex PCR. The sample includes about 270,000 clones, 83% of them seen just once. Material: peripheral blood. The receptors shown here come from a woman in her forties or fifties who had recovered from COVID-19. Both conserved end residues are part of each CDR3. Fields, in order: clone size, D gene, J gene, V gene, CDR3 DNA, CDR3 protein. The D gene is left open where the match is weak. Size is omitted from some rows. Given values are once, few, many or a class for expanded clones.

clone size: NA; D gene: NA; J gene: TRBJ2-4; V gene: TRBV25-1; CDR3 DNA: TGTGCCAGCAGTGAATCGGCAGGGGGGACCATTCAGTACTTC; CDR3 protein: CASSESAGGTIQYF
clone size: NA; D gene: NA; J gene: TRBJ2-5; V gene: TRBV19; CDR3 DNA: TGTGCCAGTAGTAAGCGGACCCCGCGGGGAGAGACCCAGTACTTC; CDR3 protein: CASSKRTPRGETQYF
clone size: NA; D gene: NA; J gene: TRBJ2-5; V gene: TRBV5-1; CDR3 DNA: TGCGCCAGCAGCCTAAACCCAGGGGCACAAGAGACCCAGTACTTC; CDR3 protein: CASSLNPGAQETQYF
clone size: NA; D gene: TRBD1; J gene: TRBJ1-2; V gene: TRBV27; CDR3 DNA: TGTGCCAGCAGTCCGGACAGGGGGTCACGCTACACCTTC; CDR3 protein: CASSPDRGSRYTF
clone size: NA; D gene: TRBD1; J gene: TRBJ2-2; V gene: TRBV3-1/TRBV3-2; CDR3 DNA: TGTGCCAGCAGTGTCAGGACAGGAGCGAACACCGGGGAGCTGTTTTTT; CDR3 protein: CASSVRTGANTGELFF
clone size: NA; D gene: TRBD1; J gene: TRBJ1-1; V gene: TRBV30; CDR3 DNA: TGTGCCTGCTCTACAGGGGCGGGCACTGAAGCTTTCTTT; CDR3 protein: CACSTGAGTEAFF
clone size: few; D gene: TRBD1; J gene: TRBJ1-2; V gene: TRBV19; CDR3 DNA: TGTGCCAGTAGTATCACGGGACAGGACATCCGTGGCTACACCTTC; CDR3 protein: CASSITGQDIRGYTF
clone size: once; D gene: NA; J gene: TRBJ1-1; V gene: TRBV6-2/TRBV6-3; CDR3 DNA: TGTGCCAGCAGTTATGGTGGAGTGGGAGCTTTCTTT; CDR3 protein: CASSYGGVGAFF
clone size: NA; D gene: NA; J gene: TRBJ2-1; V gene: TRBV7-2; CDR3 DNA: TGTGCCAGCAGGTATTCGAGTTACAATGAGCAGTTCTTC; CDR3 protein: CASRYSSYNEQFF
clone size: NA; D gene: TRBD1; J gene: TRBJ2-3; V gene: TRBV4-1; CDR3 DNA: TGCGCCAGCAGCCGTGGACAGGCTCCAGATACGCAGTATTTT; CDR3 protein: CASSRGQAPDTQYF
clone size: few; D gene: NA; J gene: TRBJ1-1; V gene: TRBV19; CDR3 DNA: TGTGCCAGTAGTACCCTGCGGGGAATTGGTGACACTGAAGCTTTCTTT; CDR3 protein: CASSTLRGIGDTEAFF
clone size: NA; D gene: TRBD2; J gene: TRBJ2-7; V gene: TRBV28; CDR3 DNA: TGTGCCAGCAGCGAGACTAGCGGGGCCTACGAGCAGTACTTC; CDR3 protein: CASSETSGAYEQYF
clone size: NA; D gene: TRBD1; J gene: TRBJ1-2; V gene: TRBV5-4; CDR3 DNA: TGTGCCAGCAGCCCCCAAGGACAGGTGAACTATGGCTACACCTTC; CDR3 protein: CASSPQGQVNYGYTF
clone size: NA; D gene: TRBD1; J gene: TRBJ2-2; V gene: TRBV7-2; CDR3 DNA: TGTGCCAGCAGCTTAGGGACAGGGTTTACCACCGGGGAGCTGTTTTTT; CDR3 protein: CASSLGTGFTTGELFF
clone size: NA; D gene: TRBD1; J gene: TRBJ1-3; V gene: TRBV6-6; CDR3 DNA: TGTGCCAGCAGGGACACAGGGGAGGACACCATATATTTT; CDR3 protein: CASRDTGEDTIYF
clone size: NA; D gene: TRBD2; J gene: TRBJ2-3; V gene: TRBV11-3; CDR3 DNA: TGTGCCAGCAGCGCCTCGACTAGCGGGGGCAGCACAGATACGCAGTATTTT; CDR3 protein: CASSASTSGGSTDTQYF
clone size: NA; D gene: TRBD1; J gene: TRBJ1-5; V gene: TRBV18; CDR3 DNA: TGTGCCAGCTCACCTAATGCAGGGGGGTCTGGGAATCAGCCCCAGCATTTT; CDR3 protein: CASSPNAGGSGNQPQHF
clone size: NA; D gene: NA; J gene: TRBJ2-7; V gene: TRBV7-2; CDR3 DNA: TGTGCCAGCAGAGGGACCGGGACAACGCCTTCCGAGCAGTACTTC; CDR3 protein: CASRGTGTTPSEQYF
clone size: NA; D gene: TRBD1; J gene: TRBJ1-4; V gene: TRBV15; CDR3 DNA: TGTGCCACCAGCAGGGACCGGGACAGAACTCCAACTAATGAAAAACTGTTTTTT; CDR3 protein: CATSRDRDRTPTNEKLFF
clone size: once; D gene: NA; J gene: TRBJ1-1; V gene: TRBV5-6; CDR3 DNA: TGTGCCAGCAGCTTTTCAGGCACTGAAGCTTTCTTT; CDR3 protein: CASSFSGTEAFF
clone size: NA; D gene: NA; J gene: TRBJ2-2; V gene: TRBV7-3; CDR3 DNA: TGTGCCAGCAGCCCTAACGCCCCTACAGGGTTGGGCGCCGGGGAGCTGTTTTTT; CDR3 protein: CASSPNAPTGLGAGELFF
clone size: NA; D gene: NA; J gene: TRBJ1-5; V gene: TRBV30; CDR3 DNA: TGTGCCTGGAGTGGTCGGGGAGGGACATCCTCAAAACAGCCCCAGCATTTT; CDR3 protein: CAWSGRGGTSSKQPQHF
clone size: once; D gene: TRBD2; J gene: TRBJ2-1; V gene: TRBV4-3; CDR3 DNA: TGCGCCAGCAGCCAAGAGGGGACTAGCGCCAATGAGCAGTTCTTC; CDR3 protein: CASSQEGTSANEQFF
clone size: few; D gene: TRBD2; J gene: TRBJ2-3; V gene: TRBV27; CDR3 DNA: TGTGCCAGCAGTTTAGGGCTAGCGGGCCCAGATACGCAGTATTTT; CDR3 protein: CASSLGLAGPDTQYF
clone size: NA; D gene: TRBD1; J gene: TRBJ1-5; V gene: TRBV7-9; CDR3 DNA: TGTGCCAGCAGCTTAGCGACAGGGGGCCGTTATAGCAATCAGCCCCAGCATTTT; CDR3 protein: CASSLATGGRYSNQPQHF
clone size: NA; D gene: TRBD2; J gene: TRBJ2-1; V gene: TRBV3-1/TRBV3-2; CDR3 DNA: TGTGCCAGCAGCCAAGGGTTTTTGACTAGCGAGCTCAATGAGCAGTTCTTC; CDR3 protein: CASSQGFLTSELNEQFF
clone size: few; D gene: NA; J gene: TRBJ2-7; V gene: TRBV4-3; CDR3 DNA: TGCGCCAGCAGCCAAGAACTTCTCTCCTACGAGCAGTACTTC; CDR3 protein: CASSQELLSYEQYF
clone size: once; D gene: TRBD1; J gene: TRBJ2-5; V gene: TRBV7-9; CDR3 DNA: TGTGCCAGCAGCTTGGGGGACAGGGGATGGCAAGAGACCCAGTACTTC; CDR3 protein: CASSLGDRGWQETQYF
clone size: NA; D gene: TRBD1; J gene: TRBJ1-2; V gene: TRBV28; CDR3 DNA: TGTGCCAGCAGTTCCTGGACGACAGGGAATGGCTACACCTTC; CDR3 protein: CASSSWTTGNGYTF
clone size: NA; D gene: TRBD1; J gene: TRBJ2-2; V gene: TRBV14; CDR3 DNA: TGTGCCAGCAGCCAACGACCTTCGACAGGGGGAGGCGGGGAGCTGTTTTTT; CDR3 protein: CASSQRPSTGGGGELFF
clone size: NA; D gene: TRBD1; J gene: TRBJ1-6; V gene: TRBV11-2; CDR3 DNA: TGTGCCAGCAGCCCAGGGACAGGGTGGCCTAATAATTCACCCCTCCACTTT; CDR3 protein: CASSPGTGWPNNSPLHF